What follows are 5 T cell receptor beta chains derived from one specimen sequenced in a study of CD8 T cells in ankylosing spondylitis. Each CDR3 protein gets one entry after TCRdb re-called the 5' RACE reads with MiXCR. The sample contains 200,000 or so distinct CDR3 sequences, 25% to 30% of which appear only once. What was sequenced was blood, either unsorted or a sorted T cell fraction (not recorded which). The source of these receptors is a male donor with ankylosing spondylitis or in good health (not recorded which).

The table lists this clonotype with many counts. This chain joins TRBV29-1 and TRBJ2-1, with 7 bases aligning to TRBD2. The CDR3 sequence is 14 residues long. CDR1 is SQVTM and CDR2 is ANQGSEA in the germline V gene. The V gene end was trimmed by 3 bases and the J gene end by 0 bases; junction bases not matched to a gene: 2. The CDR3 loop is CSVEGGSSYNEQFF. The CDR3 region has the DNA TGCAGCGTTGAGGGCGGGAGCTCCTACAATGAGCAGTTCTTC.

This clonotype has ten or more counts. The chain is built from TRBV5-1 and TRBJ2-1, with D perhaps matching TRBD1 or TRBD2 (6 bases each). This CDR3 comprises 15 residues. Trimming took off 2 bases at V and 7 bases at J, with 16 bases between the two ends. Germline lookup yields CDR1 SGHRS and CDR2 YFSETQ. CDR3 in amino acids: CASSLGSGRGNEQFF. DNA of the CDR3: TGCGCCAGCAGCTTAGGTAGCGGTAGGGGGAATGAGCAGTTCTTC.

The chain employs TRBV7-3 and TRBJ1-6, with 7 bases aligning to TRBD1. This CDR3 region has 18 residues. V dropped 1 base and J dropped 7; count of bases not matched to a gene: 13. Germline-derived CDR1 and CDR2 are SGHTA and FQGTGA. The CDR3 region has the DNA TGTGCCAGCAGCTTAAGGGGAGGATTAGGGGGCCAGAATTCACCCCTCCACTTT. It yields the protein CASSLRGGLGGQNSPLHF.

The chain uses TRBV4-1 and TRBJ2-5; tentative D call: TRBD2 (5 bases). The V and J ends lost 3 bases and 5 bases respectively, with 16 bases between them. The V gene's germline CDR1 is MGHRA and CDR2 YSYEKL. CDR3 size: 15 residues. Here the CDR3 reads CASSHYDLAGETQYF. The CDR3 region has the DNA TGCGCCAGCAGCCATTACGATCTAGCTGGGGAGACCCAGTACTTC.

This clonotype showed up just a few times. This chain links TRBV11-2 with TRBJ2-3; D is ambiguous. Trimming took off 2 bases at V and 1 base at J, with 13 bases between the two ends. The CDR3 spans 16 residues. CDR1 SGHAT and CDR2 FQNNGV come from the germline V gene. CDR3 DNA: TGTGCCAGCAGCTTAAGTTTCTCTCCTCGCACAGATACGCAGTATTTT. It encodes CASSLSFSPRTDTQYF.